The rows below give T cell receptor beta chains drawn from one sample of a study of early T cells in non-severe SARS-CoV-2 infection. MiXCR was run by TCRdb on the 5' RACE reads, yielding one entry per CDR3 protein. The repertoire includes 65,000 to 85,000 distinct CDR3 sequences, 9.5% to 15% of them detected once, and about 1.1% sits in the top ten. The sample consisted of whole blood. These receptors were taken from an adult who was a healthcare worker with PCR-confirmed SARS-CoV-2 infection or an uninfected control (not recorded which). Each CDR3 is given with its conserved first and last residue. Fields, in order: J gene, D gene, V gene, CDR3 protein. A D gene is named only where the DNA matches it firmly.

TRBJ2-7 | NA | TRBV6-1 | CASSEDGGGPYEQYF
TRBJ1-2 | TRBD1 | TRBV4-3 | CASSQGRQGLGDYGYTF
TRBJ2-1 | TRBD1 | TRBV2 | CASSLLWTGNEQFF
TRBJ2-1 | NA | TRBV7-2 | CASSSWTEDAYNEQFF
TRBJ2-4 | NA | TRBV19 | CASSIQGGIQYF
TRBJ2-1 | NA | TRBV5-1 | CASSTDRTYNEQFF
TRBJ2-7 | NA | TRBV12-3/TRBV12-4 | CASSLKRAPFYEQYF
TRBJ2-1 | NA | TRBV10-3 | CAISDRDFVGEQFF
TRBJ2-1 | NA | TRBV10-2 | CASSISGDEQFF
TRBJ2-7 | NA | TRBV7-9 | CASRPSGSYEQYF
TRBJ1-1 | NA | TRBV19 | CASSMAGPTEAFF
TRBJ2-7 | NA | TRBV6-1 | CASSLGFGTAGEEQYF
TRBJ2-1 | TRBD1 | TRBV27 | CASSSRGLNLEQFF
TRBJ1-2 | TRBD1 | TRBV28 | CASSFPGQAYGYTF
TRBJ2-3 | TRBD2 | TRBV20-1 | CSARYLAADTQYF
TRBJ1-6 | NA | TRBV6-2/TRBV6-3 | CATLGRGPSPLHF
TRBJ2-5 | TRBD2 | TRBV11-2 | CASSNPGDYGETQYF